These 14 T cell receptor beta chains share one sample of origin, sequenced in a study of blood T cell repertoires in COVID-19. The repertoire was sequenced with immunoSEQ multiplex PCR; TCRdb's copy has only in-frame clones and lacks some. The sample includes 200,000 to 300,000 clones, 91% seen only once; the top ten take about 2.5%. Sequencing was done on a sample of peripheral blood. These receptors all stem from a person between 18 and 30 years old with COVID-19, enrolled during active disease.

The V and J genes are TRBV11-2 and TRBJ2-7, with 7 nucleotides matching TRBD1. The CDR3 contains 15 residues. With 7 bases clipped from V and 2 bases from J, the junction kept 11 bases outside the gene matches. Germline loops: CDR1 SGHAT, CDR2 FQNNGV. Here the CDR3 DNA reads TGTGCCAGCACAACCGCCTCGGGACAGCCCTACGAGCAGTACTTC. Its protein product is CASTTASGQPYEQYF.

This sequence joins TRBV6-5 and TRBJ2-5, with 7 bases matching TRBD1. The junction had 7 bases not matched to a gene; V was cut back by 7 bases and J by 5 bases. Germline lookup yields CDR1 MNHEY and CDR2 SVGAGI. The CDR3 has 13 amino acids. For the CDR3, the DNA is TGTGCCAGCACTCAAGGGGGCTTTGAGACCCAGTACTTC. Amino acid sequence: CASTQGGFETQYF.

The genes are TRBV7-2 and TRBJ2-7, with TRBD2 matching 9 bases. The CDR3 runs to 13 residues. CDR1 and CDR2 (germline): SGHTA, FQGNSA. V lost 7 bases and J lost 3; bases outside the gene matches: 4. The CDR3 DNA follows: TGTGCCAGCACCATAGCGGGAGACTACGAGCAGTACTTC. Its translation: CASTIAGDYEQYF.

V gene TRBV9 combines with J gene TRBJ2-2; tentatively, D is TRBD2 (6 bases). V was trimmed by 0 bases and J by 2 bases, leaving 8 bases between them. The CDR3 runs 15 residues. Germline values: CDR1 SGDLS, CDR2 YYNGEE. CDR3 loop: CASSVAGANTGELFF. In DNA form, the CDR3 reads TGTGCCAGCAGCGTAGCGGGAGCTAACACCGGGGAGCTGTTTTTT.

With regard to this clone: Other DNA sequences within the sample encode an identical CDR3. V usage is TRBV5-1 and J usage is TRBJ2-3, with TRBD2 matching 9 bases. Germline CDR1 and CDR2: SGHRS and YFSETQ. This CDR3 region has 15 residues. Losses at the gene ends were 2 bases for V and 1 base for J; bases not matched to a gene: 2. CDR3 residues: CASSFSGSGTDTQYF. The CDR3 DNA is TGCGCCAGCAGCTTTAGCGGGAGCGGCACAGATACGCAGTATTTT. Based on the CDR3 plus reference TRBV5-1 and TRBJ2-3, the full variable domain is KAGVTQTPRYLIKTRGQQVTLSCSPISGHRSVSWYQQTPGQGLQFLFEYFSETQRNKGNFPGRFSGRQFSNSRSEMNVSTLELGDSALYLCASSFSGSGTDTQYFGPGTRLTVL.

The chain combines TRBV7-2 with TRBJ1-1, with TRBD1 matching over 8 bases. The germline CDR1 and CDR2 sequences are SGHTA and FQGNSA. V was clipped by 0 bases and J by 4 bases; unmatched bases: 4. CDR3 length: 15 amino acids. This CDR3 is CASSLAGQGPTEAFF. In DNA form, the CDR3 reads TGTGCCAGCAGCTTAGCCGGACAGGGTCCCACTGAAGCTTTCTTT.

This clone was observed once. The rearrangement links TRBV27 to TRBJ1-2; 10 bases line up with TRBD1. The trim removed 3 bases at V and 4 bases at J, leaving 11 bases unmatched. CDR3 size: 17 residues. CDR1 MNHEY and CDR2 SMNVEV come from the germline V gene (reference sequence). CDR3 residues: CASSFNRDRGLFYGYTF. The DNA of the CDR3 is TGTGCCAGCAGTTTTAACCGGGACAGGGGCCTTTTCTATGGCTACACCTTC.

The chain links TRBV5-1 to TRBJ1-6, with 8 bases identical to TRBD1. The CDR3 is 16 amino acids. Germline CDR1 SGHRS, CDR2 YFSETQ. V lost 0 bases, J lost 8 bases, and 7 bases stayed unmatched. The CDR3 protein is CASSLEGQGRDSPLHF. For the CDR3, the DNA is TGCGCCAGCAGCTTGGAAGGACAGGGACGTGATTCACCCCTCCACTTT.

The chain recombines TRBV2 with TRBJ1-2; tentative D call: TRBD1 (5 bases). V was pared by 7 bases and J by 4 bases, with 10 bases between. Germline V gene data show CDR1 as SNHLY and CDR2 as FYNNEI. This CDR3 comprises 12 residues. The CDR3 spells CASTGNVYGYTF. CDR3 bases: TGTGCCAGCACAGGGAACGTCTATGGCTACACCTTC.

The chain combines TRBV20-1 with TRBJ1-1, with 7 bases identical to TRBD1. This CDR3 is built from 12 residues. V trimming: 3 bases; J trimming: 10 bases; junction bases outside the gene matches: 8. Germline V gene data show CDR1 as DFQATT and CDR2 as SNEGSKA (reference sequence). The CDR3 loop is CSASERGLRAFF. CDR3 bases: TGCAGTGCTAGTGAAAGGGGGCTTCGAGCTTTCTTT.

CDR3 DNA sequence: TGTGCCAGCAGTTACGATGCGGCTCCCGCTGAAGCTTTCTTT. Translated: CASSYDAAPAEAFF. This sequence joins TRBV6-5 and TRBJ1-1; D remains unclear. The CDR3 totals 14 residues. With 2 bases removed from V and 6 bases from J, the gap between germline ends came to 13 bases. The germline gives CDR1 MNHEY, CDR2 SVGAGI.

The chain couples TRBV19 to TRBJ2-2; D ambiguous. Between the trimmed V and J ends, which lost 7 bases and 3 bases, there was a span of 6 bases. There are 12 residues in the CDR3. The V gene's germline CDR1 is LNHDA and CDR2 SQIVND (reference sequence). For the CDR3, the DNA is TGTGCCAGTAATCTTGACACCGGGGAGCTGTTTTTT. This translates into CASNLDTGELFF.

The chain joins TRBV10-3 to TRBJ2-2; 7 positions match TRBD2. Germline CDR1 reads ENHRY; CDR2 reads SYGVKD. This CDR3 region has 12 residues. V shed 8 bases, J shed 13 bases, and the junction held 10 bases outside the gene matches. The CDR3 sequence is CAISSAGEVLFF. CDR3 DNA sequence: TGTGCCATCTCATCCGCGGGAGAGGTGCTGTTTTTT.

This chain links TRBV3-1 (or the pseudogene TRBV3-2) with TRBJ1-1, with D possibly matching TRBD1 (5 bases). The germline V gene encodes CDR1 LGHDT and CDR2 YNNKEL (reference sequence). The CDR3 loop spans 12 amino acids. V was pared by 7 bases and J by 5 bases, with 11 bases between. Written as DNA, the CDR3 is TGTGCCAGCATTGGGGGAGGGACTGAAGCTTTCTTT. This encodes CASIGGGTEAFF.